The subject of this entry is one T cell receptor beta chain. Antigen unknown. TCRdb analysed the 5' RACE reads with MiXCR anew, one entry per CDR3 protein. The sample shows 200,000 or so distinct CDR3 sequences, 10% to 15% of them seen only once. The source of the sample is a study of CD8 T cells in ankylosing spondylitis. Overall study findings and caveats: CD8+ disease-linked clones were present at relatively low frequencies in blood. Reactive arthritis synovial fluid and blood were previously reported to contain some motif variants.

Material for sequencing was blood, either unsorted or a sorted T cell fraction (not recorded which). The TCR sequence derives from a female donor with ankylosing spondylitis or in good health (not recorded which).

CDR3 residues: CASSDTPTYEQYF. CDR3 coding DNA: TGCGCCAGCAGCGATACCCCCACCTACGAGCAGTACTTC. The V and J genes are TRBV5-1 and TRBJ2-7, with no clear D. Germline V gives CDR1 SGHRS, CDR2 YFSETQ. V was trimmed by 4 bases and J by 2 bases, leaving 10 bases between them. This CDR3 is built from 13 residues.